This T cell receptor beta chain stems from a study of CD8+CD57+ T cells in acquired aplastic anemia. This CDR3 comprises 14 residues. The germline CDR1 and CDR2 sequences are WNHNN and SYGVQD (reference sequence). J was trimmed by 9 bases and V by 3 bases; bases with no gene match: 8. Patients included in sequencing had previously demonstrated CD8+CD57+ cell expansion by flow cytometry. All participating patients were living with severe acquired aplastic anemia. Therapy had not been given to patients before blood sampling. Notes on the study in general: There were over 25 CD8+ CDR3 sequences that occurred in both patients and controls.

This clonotype occurred many times. Its antigen remains unidentified. It was genomic DNA that served as the template for profiling TCR beta VDJ and CDR3. TCRdb processed the reads anew with MiXCR; each CDR3 protein has one entry. In the table there are around 170,000 distinct CDR3 sequences, nearly 50% of which are singletons. Sequenced sample: sorted CD4+, CD8+, or CD8+CD57+ T cells (not recorded which) from PBMCs. This receptor was obtained from a human donor with aplastic anemia. The chain carries TRBV10-1 and TRBJ2-1, with TRBD2 matching 7 bases. The DNA for the CDR3 is TGCGCCAGCAGTGACCGGGCGGGAGAAGGTGAGCAGTTCTTC. This encodes CASSDRAGEGEQFF.